A single count supports the clone carrying this T cell receptor (beta chain). The entry originates in a study of cytomegalovirus exposure and HLA in healthy donors. Between the trimmed V and J ends, which lost 3 bases and 7 bases, there was a span of 19 bases. The CDR3 extends over 16 amino acids. Per the germline V gene, CDR1 is SGHTA and CDR2 is FQGNSA. The PCR contained 60 Vbeta and 13 Jbeta primers. Using immunoSEQ multiplex PCR, the repertoire was profiled, and TCRdb retains in-frame clones only, with some absent. Seen here are 150,000 to 180,000 clones, over 65% observed once, and the top ten hold under 4.5%.

The chain employs TRBV7-2 and TRBJ2-1, with D tentatively TRBD2 (6 bases). The material sequenced was PBMCs. The sequence derives from a woman in her thirties or forties in good health and CMV-seronegative. CDR3 sequence (DNA): TGTGCCAGCAGCTTCGCCCACTTAGCGGAGGGGAATGAGCAGTTCTTC. Amino acids: CASSFAHLAEGNEQFF.